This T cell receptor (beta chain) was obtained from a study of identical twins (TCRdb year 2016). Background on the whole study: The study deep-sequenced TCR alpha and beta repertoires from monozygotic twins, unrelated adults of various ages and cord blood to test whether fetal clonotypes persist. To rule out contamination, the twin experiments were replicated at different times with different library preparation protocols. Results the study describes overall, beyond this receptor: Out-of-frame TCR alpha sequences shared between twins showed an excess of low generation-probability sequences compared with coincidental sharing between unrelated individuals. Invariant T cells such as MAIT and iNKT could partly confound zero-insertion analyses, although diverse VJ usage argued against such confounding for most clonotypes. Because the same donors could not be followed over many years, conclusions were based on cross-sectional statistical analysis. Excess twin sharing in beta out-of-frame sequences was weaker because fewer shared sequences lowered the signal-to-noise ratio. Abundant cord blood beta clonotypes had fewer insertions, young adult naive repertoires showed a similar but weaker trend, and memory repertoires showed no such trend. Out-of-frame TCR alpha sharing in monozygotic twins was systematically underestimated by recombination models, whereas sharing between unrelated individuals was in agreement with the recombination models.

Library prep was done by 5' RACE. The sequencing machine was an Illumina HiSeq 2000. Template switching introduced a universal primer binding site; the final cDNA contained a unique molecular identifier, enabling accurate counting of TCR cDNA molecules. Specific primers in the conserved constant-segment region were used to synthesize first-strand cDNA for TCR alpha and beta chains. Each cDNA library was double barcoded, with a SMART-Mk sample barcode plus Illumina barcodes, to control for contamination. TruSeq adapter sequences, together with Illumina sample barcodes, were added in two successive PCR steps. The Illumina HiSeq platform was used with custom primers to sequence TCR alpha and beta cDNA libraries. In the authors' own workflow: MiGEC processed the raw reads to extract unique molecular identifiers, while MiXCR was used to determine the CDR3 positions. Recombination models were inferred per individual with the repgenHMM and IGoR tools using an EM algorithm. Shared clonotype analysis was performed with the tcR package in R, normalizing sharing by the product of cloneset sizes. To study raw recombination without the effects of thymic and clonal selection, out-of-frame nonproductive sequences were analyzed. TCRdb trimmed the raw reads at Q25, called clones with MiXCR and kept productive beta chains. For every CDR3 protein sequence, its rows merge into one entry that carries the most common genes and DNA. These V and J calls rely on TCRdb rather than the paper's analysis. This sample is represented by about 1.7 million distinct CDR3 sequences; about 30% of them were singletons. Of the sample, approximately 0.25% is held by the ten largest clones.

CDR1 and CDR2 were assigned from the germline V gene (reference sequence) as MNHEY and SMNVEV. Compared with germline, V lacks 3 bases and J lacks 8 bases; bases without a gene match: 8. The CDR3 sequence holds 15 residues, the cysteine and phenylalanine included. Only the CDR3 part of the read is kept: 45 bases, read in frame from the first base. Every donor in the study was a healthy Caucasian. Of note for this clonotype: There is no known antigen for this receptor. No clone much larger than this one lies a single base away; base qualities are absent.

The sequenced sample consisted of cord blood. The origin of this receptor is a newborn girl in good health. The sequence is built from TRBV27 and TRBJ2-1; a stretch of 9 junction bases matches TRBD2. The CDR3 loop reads CASSLRGGEYDEQFF. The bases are TGTGCCAGCAGTTTGCGGGGGGGGGAATACGATGAGCAGTTCTTC.